This TCR beta chain was recovered during a study of cytomegalovirus exposure and HLA in healthy donors. Turning to the study itself: Approximately 200 million T cells yielded 100 million or so unique TCR beta sequences in earlier analysis.

As concerns this clone: The antigen is not known.

Study results and limitations: In a later analysis, TCR association rates varied by HLA locus: DRB1 most, HLA-C fewest.

It was with 60 Vbeta and 13 Jbeta primers that the PCR ran. Generated by immunoSEQ multiplex PCR, the TCRdb table keeps only in-frame clones and is missing some. The sample gives roughly 150,000 clones, 75% to 80% of which show up once; 1.5% to 2% is in the top ten. Healthy bone marrow donors formed the donor group. The clonotype originates from a woman under 40 in good health and CMV-seronegative. Input material: PBMCs.

CDR3 bases: TGTGCCAGCAGTGTTCCCAAGCGGGCGGAGACCCAGTACTTC. Amino acids: CASSVPKRAETQYF. The chain uses TRBV2 and TRBJ2-5; a weak D match, TRBD2 (6 bases). CDR3 length: 14 residues. The germline V gene encodes CDR1 SNHLY and CDR2 FYNNEI. Trimming cost V 4 bases and J 5 bases, with 14 bases left between them.